These 3 T cell receptor beta chains originate from one sample sequenced in a study of blood T cell repertoires in COVID-19 (dated by TCRdb to the early 2020s). The library came from the immunoSEQ multiplex PCR assay. TCRdb stores this immuneACCESS table with in-frame sequences only. Part of the clones is absent; in the studies checked, under half of the shortfall reflects unresolved V genes, and no reason is known for the rest. The sample contains more than 90,000 clones, around 90% of them found a single time. Clones ranked in the top ten supply 17% of the sample. Sample: peripheral blood. The source is a middle-aged man with acute or convalescent COVID-19.

The chain uses TRBV5-4 and TRBJ1-6, with D perhaps TRBD1 (5 bases). V lost 0 bases and J 5 bases, leaving 6 bases between the germline ends. This CDR3 is 14 amino acids long. Germline V CDR1 and CDR2: SGHNT, YYREEE (reference sequence). As DNA, the CDR3 is TGTGCCAGCAGCTTGGAGACAGATAATTCACCCCTCCACTTT. It is translated as CASSLETDNSPLHF.

The chain is built from TRBV12-5 and TRBJ1-1; weak D call: TRBD1 (5 bases). Germline values: CDR1 LGHNT, CDR2 FRNRAP. This CDR3 region has 15 residues. V was pared by 0 bases and J by 4 bases, with 12 bases between. CDR3 residues: CASGLVVDTFTEAFF. The DNA of the CDR3 is TGTGCTAGTGGTTTGGTAGTGGACACTTTCACTGAAGCTTTCTTT.

The chain joins TRBV10-3 to TRBJ1-1; D remains unclear. The CDR3 spans 14 residues. V gave up 3 bases and J gave up 3 bases, with 11 bases separating them. Germline-derived CDR1 and CDR2 are ENHRY and SYGVKD. CDR3 protein: CAISERPRDTEAFF. The CDR3 nucleotides are TGTGCCATCAGTGAAAGGCCGCGGGACACTGAAGCTTTCTTT.